This TCR beta chain was identified in a study of blood T cell repertoires in COVID-19. In the study overall: Italy, Spain and the United States were the sources of the convalescent and acute COVID-19 samples. PBMCs, B-cell-depleted T cells, or T cells provided the cDNA or gDNA that made up the material.

In the original workflow: Reference gene primer amplification gave estimated nucleated cell counts. The table came from immunoSEQ multiplex PCR; TCRdb's copy has only in-frame clones and leaves some out. From that table come the V and J calls and clone size; the DNA was used to work out D and trimming. The repertoire includes 88,000 or so clones, roughly 77% of them detected once, and 24% sits in the top ten. CDR3 length equals 16 residues. Trimming removed 0 bases at V and 0 bases at J, with 10 bases between. In germline, CDR1 is LGHDT, CDR2 YNNKEL (reference sequence). Source material: peripheral blood. This clonotype was sampled from a human donor in a cohort sampled during active COVID-19. The chain couples TRBV3-1 (or the pseudogene TRBV3-2) to TRBJ2-3; possibly TRBD2 for D (6 bases). The CDR3: CASSQDRGTSTDTQYF. Here the CDR3 DNA reads TGTGCCAGCAGCCAAGATAGAGGGACTAGCACAGATACGCAGTATTTT.